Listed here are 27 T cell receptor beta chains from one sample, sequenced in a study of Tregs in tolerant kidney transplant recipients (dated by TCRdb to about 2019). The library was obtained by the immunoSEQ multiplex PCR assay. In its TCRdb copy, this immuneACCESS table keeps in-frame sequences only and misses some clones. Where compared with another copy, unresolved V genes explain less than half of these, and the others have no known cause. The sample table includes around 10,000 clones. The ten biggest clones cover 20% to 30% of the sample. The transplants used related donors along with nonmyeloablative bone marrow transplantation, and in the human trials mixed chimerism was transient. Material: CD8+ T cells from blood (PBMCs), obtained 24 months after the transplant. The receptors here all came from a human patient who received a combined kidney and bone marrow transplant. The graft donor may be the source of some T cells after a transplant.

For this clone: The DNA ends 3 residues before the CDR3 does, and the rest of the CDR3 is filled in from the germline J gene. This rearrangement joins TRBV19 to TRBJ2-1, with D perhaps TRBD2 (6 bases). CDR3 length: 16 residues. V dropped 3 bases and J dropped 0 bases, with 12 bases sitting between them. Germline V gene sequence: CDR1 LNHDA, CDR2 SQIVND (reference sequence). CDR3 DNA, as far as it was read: TGTGCCAGTAGTATCTCCAGCGGGCCCTCCTACAATGAG. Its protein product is CASSISSGPSYNE. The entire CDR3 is CASSISSGPSYNEQFF.

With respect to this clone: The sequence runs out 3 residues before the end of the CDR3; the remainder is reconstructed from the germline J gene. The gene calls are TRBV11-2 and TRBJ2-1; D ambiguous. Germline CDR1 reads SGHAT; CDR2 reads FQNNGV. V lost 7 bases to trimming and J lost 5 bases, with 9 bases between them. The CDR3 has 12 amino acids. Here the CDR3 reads CASKGENNEQFF. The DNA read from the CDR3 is TGTGCCAGCAAGGGTGAGAACAATGAG. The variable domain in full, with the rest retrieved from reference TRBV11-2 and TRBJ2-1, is EAGVAQSPRYKIIEKRQSVAFWCNPISGHATLYWYQQILGQGPKLLIQFQNNGVVDDSQLPKDRFSAERLKGVDSTLKIQPAKLEDSAVYLCASKGENNEQFFGPGTRLTVL.

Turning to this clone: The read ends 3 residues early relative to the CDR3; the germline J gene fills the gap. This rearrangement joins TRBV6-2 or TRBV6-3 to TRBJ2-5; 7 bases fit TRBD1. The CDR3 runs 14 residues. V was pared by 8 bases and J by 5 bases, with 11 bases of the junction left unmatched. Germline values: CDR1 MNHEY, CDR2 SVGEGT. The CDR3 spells CASGLGQEWETQYF. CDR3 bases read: TGTGCCAGCGGACTTGGACAGGAATGGGAGACC.

The covered CDR3 bases are TGTGCCAGCAGTTTCCGGACTAGCGGGAGTAGGGCAGATACG. Amino acids: CASSFRTSGSRADT. The entire CDR3 sequence reads CASSFRTSGSRADTQYF. This chain uses TRBV28 with TRBJ2-3, with TRBD2 identical over 13 bases. With the read ending 3 residues before the CDR3 end, the germline J gene is used to fill in that end. The J segment lost 4 bases and the V segment lost 3 bases, leaving 7 bases of the junction unmatched. Germline V gene lookup returns CDR1 MDHEN and CDR2 SYDVKM. The CDR3 loop spans 17 amino acids.

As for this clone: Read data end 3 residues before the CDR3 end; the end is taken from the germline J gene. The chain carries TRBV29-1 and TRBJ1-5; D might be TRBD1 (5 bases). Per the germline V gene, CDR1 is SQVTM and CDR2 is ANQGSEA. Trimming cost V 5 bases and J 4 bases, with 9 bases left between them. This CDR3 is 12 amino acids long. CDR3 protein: CSVLQENQPQHF. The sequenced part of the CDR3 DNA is TGCAGCGTTCTACAGGAAAATCAGCCC.

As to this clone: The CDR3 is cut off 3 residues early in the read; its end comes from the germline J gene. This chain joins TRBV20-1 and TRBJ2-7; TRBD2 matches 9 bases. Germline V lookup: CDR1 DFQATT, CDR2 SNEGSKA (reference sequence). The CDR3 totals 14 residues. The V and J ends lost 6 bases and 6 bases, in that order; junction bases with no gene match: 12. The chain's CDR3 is CSALSREGFSEQYF. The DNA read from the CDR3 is TGCAGTGCCCTCTCGCGGGAGGGATTCAGCGAG.

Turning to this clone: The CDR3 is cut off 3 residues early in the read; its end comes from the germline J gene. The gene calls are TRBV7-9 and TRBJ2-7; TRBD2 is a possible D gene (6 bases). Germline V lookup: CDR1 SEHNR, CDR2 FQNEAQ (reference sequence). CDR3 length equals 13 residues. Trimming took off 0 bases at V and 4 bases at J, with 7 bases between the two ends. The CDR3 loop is CASSLARGYEQYF. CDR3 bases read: TGTGCCAGCAGCTTAGCGCGGGGTTACGAG.

The part of the CDR3 DNA that was read is TGTGCCAGCAGTTATCCAAAGGGCAGGGGCGACAATGAG. Protein sequence: CASSYPKGRGDNE. The CDR3 as a whole reads CASSYPKGRGDNEQFF. The chain uses TRBV6-2 or TRBV6-3 and TRBJ2-1; D might be TRBD1 (6 bases). The read falls 3 residues short of the CDR3 end, and the missing part is taken from the germline J gene. Germline loops: CDR1 MNHEY, CDR2 SVGEGT. The ends were cut back, 3 bases at V and 5 bases at J, with 17 bases in the middle. The CDR3 length is 16 residues.

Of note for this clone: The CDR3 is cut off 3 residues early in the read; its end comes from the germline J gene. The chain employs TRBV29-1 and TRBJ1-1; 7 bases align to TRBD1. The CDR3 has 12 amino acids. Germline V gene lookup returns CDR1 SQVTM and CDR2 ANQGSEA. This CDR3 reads CSVDLAGGEAFF. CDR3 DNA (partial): TGCAGCGTTGACCTGGCAGGGGGAGAA.

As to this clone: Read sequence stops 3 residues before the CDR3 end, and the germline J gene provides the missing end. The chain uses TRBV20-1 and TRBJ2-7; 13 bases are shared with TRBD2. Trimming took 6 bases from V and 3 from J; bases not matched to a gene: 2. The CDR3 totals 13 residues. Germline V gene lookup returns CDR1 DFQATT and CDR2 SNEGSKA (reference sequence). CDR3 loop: CSAWTSGSYEQYF. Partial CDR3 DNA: TGCAGTGCCTGGACTAGCGGGAGCTACGAG.

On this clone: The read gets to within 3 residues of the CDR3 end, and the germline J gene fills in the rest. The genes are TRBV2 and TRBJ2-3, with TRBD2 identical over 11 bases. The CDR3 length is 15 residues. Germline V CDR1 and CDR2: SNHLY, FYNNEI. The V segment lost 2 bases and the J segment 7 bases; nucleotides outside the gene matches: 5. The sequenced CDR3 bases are TGTGCCAGCAGTGAATTAGCGGGAGGGTGGTATACG. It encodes CASSELAGGWYT. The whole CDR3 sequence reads CASSELAGGWYTQYF. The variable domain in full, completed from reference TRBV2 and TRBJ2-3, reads EPEVTQTPSHQVTQMGQEVILRCVPISNHLYFYWYRQILGQKVEFLVSFYNNEISEKSEIFDDQFSVERPDGSNFTLKIRSTKLEDSAMYFCASSELAGGWYTQYFGPGTRLTVL.

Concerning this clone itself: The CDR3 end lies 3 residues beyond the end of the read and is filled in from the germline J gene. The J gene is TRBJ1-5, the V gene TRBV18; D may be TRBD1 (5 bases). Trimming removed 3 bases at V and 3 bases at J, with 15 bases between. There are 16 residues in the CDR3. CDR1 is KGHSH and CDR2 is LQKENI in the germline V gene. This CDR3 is CASSPEDSLLNQPQHF. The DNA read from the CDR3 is TGTGCCAGCTCACCCGAAGACAGTCTCCTCAATCAGCCC.

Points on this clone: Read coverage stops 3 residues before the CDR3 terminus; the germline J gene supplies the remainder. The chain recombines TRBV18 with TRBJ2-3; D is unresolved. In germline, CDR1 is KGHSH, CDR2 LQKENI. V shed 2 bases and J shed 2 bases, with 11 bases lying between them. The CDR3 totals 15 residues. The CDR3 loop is CASSPGRTHTDTQYF. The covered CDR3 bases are TGTGCCAGCTCACCAGGTAGAACCCACACAGATACG.

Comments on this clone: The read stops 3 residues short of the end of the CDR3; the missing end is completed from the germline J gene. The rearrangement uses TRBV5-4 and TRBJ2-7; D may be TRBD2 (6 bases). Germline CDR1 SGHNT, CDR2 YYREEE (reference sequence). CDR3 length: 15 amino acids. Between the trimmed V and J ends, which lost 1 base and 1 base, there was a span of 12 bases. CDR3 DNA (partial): TGTGCCAGCAGCTTGAATAGCGGAGCATCCTACGAG. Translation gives CASSLNSGASYE. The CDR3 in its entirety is CASSLNSGASYEQYF.

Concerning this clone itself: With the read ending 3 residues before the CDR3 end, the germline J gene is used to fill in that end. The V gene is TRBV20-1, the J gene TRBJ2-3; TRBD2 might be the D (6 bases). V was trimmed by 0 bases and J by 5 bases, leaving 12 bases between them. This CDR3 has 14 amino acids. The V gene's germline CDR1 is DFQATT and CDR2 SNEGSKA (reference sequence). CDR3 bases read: TGCAGTGCTAGAGATCTCAGGGACTTAGATACG. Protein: CSARDLRDLDT. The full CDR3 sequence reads CSARDLRDLDTQYF.

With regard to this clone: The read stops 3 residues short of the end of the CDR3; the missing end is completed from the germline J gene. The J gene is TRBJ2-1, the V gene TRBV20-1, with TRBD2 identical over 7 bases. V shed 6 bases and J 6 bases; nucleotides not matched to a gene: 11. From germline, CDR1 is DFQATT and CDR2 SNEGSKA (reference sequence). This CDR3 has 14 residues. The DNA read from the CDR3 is TGCAGTGCAGCCATAGCGGGTTGGGGCAATGAG. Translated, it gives CSAAIAGWGNE. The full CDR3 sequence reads CSAAIAGWGNEQFF.

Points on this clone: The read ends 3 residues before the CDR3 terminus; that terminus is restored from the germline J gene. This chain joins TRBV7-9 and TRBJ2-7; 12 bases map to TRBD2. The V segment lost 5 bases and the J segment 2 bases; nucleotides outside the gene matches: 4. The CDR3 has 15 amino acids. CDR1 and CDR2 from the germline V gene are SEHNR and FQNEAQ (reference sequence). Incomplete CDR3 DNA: TGTGCCAGCAGCCCGACTAGCGGGAGAACCTACGAG. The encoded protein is CASSPTSGRTYE. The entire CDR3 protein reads CASSPTSGRTYEQYF. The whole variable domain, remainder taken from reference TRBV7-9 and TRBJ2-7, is DTGVSQNPRHKITKRGQNVTFRCDPISEHNRLYWYRQTLGQGPEFLTYFQNEAQLEKSRLLSDRFSAERPKGSFSTLEIQRTEQGDSAMYLCASSPTSGRTYEQYFGPGTRLTVT.

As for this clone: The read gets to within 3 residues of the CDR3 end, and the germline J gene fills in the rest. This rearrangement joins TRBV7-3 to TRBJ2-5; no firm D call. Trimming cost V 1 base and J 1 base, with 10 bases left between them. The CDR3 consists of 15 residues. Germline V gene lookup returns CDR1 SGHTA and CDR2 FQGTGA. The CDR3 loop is CASSLRAGGQETQYF. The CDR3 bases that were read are TGTGCCAGCAGCTTAAGGGCCGGTGGCCAAGAGACC.

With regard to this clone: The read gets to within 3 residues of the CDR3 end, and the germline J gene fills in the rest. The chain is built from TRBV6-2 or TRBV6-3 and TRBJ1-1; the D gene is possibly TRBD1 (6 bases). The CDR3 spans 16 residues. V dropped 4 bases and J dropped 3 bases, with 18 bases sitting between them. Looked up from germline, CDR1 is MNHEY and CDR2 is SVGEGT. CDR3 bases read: TGTGCCAGCAGTTTGACAGGCCGACGAGGTGACACTGAA. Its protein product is CASSLTGRRGDTE. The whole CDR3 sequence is CASSLTGRRGDTEAFF.

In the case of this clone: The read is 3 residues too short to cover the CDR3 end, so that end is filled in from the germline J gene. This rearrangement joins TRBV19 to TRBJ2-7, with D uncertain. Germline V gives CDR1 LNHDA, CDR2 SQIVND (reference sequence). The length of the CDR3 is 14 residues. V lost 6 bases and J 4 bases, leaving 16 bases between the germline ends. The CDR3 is CASSTLGVGYEQYF. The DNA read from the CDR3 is TGTGCCAGTAGCACCCTAGGAGTTGGGTACGAG.

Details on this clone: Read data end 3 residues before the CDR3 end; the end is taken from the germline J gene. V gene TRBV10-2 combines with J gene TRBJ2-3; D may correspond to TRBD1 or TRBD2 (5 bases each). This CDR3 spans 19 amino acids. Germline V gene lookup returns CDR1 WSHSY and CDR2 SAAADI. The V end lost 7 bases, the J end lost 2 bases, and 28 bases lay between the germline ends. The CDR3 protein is CASNTPQKIVEGLTDTQYF. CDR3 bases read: TGCGCCAGCAACACCCCCCAGAAAATTGTCGAGGGGCTCACAGATACG.

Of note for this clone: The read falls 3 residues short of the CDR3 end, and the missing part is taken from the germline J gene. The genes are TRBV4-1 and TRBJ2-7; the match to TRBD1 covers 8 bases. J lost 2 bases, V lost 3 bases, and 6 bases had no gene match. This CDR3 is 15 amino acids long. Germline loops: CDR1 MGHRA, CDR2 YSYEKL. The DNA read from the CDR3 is TGCGCCAGCAGCCACGCAGGGGGCCCAACCTACGAG. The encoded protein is CASSHAGGPTYE. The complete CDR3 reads CASSHAGGPTYEQYF.

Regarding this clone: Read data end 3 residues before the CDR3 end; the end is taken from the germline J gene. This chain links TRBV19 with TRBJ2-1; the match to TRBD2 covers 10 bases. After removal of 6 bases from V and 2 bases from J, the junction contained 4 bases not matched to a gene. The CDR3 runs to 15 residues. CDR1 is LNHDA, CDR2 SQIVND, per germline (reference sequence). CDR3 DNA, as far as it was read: TGTGCCAGTAGCCTAGCGGGAGAGACCTACAATGAG. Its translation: CASSLAGETYNE. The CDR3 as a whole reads CASSLAGETYNEQFF. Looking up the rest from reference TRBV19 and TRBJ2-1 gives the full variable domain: DGGITQSPKYLFRKEGQNVTLSCEQNLNHDAMYWYRQDPGQGLRLIYYSQIVNDFQKGDIAEGYSVSREKKESFPLTVTSAQKNPTAFYLCASSLAGETYNEQFFGPGTRLTVL.

CDR3 amino acids: CASSEVASGSSYNEQFF. Partial CDR3 DNA: TGCGCCAGCAGTGAGGTGGCTAGCGGGAGTTCCTACAATGAG. V is TRBV10-2 and J is TRBJ2-1; 10 bases map to TRBD2. The CDR3 end lies 3 residues beyond the end of the read and is filled in from the germline J gene. The CDR3 extends over 17 amino acids. V dropped 2 bases and J dropped 1; count of bases not matched to a gene: 5. Germline lookup yields CDR1 WSHSY and CDR2 SAAADI.

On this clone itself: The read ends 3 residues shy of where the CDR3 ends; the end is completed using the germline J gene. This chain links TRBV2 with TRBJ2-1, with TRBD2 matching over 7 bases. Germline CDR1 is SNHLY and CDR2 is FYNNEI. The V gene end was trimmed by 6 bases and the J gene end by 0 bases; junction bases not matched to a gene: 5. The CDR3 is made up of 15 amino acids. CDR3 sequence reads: CASRELANSYNEQFF. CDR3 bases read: TGTGCCAGCAGAGAACTAGCGAACTCCTACAATGAG. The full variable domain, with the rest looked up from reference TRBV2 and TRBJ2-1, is EPEVTQTPSHQVTQMGQEVILRCVPISNHLYFYWYRQILGQKVEFLVSFYNNEISEKSEIFDDQFSVERPDGSNFTLKIRSTKLEDSAMYFCASRELANSYNEQFFGPGTRLTVL.

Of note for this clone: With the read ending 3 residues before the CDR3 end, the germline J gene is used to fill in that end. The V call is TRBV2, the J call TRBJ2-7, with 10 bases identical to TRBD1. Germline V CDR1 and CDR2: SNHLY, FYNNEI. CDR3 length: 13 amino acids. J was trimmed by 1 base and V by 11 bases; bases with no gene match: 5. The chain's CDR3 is CAGGTGASYEQYF. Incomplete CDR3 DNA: TGTGCCGGCGGGACAGGGGCTTCCTACGAG.

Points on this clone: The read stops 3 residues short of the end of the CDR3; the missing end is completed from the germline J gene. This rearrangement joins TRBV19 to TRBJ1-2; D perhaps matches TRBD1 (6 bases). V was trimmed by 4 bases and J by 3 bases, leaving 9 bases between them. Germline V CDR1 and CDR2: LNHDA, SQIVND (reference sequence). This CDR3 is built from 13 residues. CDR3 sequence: CASSNAGDYGYTF. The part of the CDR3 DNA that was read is TGTGCCAGTAGTAATGCAGGGGACTATGGC.